This is a list of T cell receptor beta chains from one sample in a study of cytomegalovirus exposure and HLA in healthy donors. TCRdb's table, derived via immunoSEQ multiplex PCR, lists solely in-frame clones and lacks some. The data show around 150,000 clones, around three quarters seen once. Input material: PBMCs. The receptors were sampled from a man in his forties in good health and CMV-seropositive. CDR3s include the opening cysteine and the closing phenylalanine or tryptophan. Only some rows state a clone size, as once, few, many or a class for expanded clones.

V,J,size,CDR3
TRBV30,TRBJ1-4,once,CAWTGGMVHEKLFF
TRBV5-1,TRBJ1-2,-,CASSLDLGQVYGYTF
TRBV6-1,-,few,CASSDPSSGSIDYEQYF
TRBV13,TRBJ2-1,-,CASAQRERSYNEQFF
TRBV29-1,TRBJ2-5,few,CSVSRTNQETQYF
TRBV30,TRBJ2-2,-,CAWSMPGSPSNTGELFF
TRBV7-8,TRBJ1-6,few,CASSLGAGRGSPLHF
TRBV5-1,TRBJ1-6,-,CASSLGQGASPLHF
TRBV9,TRBJ1-2,-,CASSVGAGGVNGYTF
TRBV7-6,-,-,CASSPGTSGEVYYEQYF